The TCR beta chain described here comes from a study of blood T cell repertoires in COVID-19. Produced via immunoSEQ multiplex PCR; TCRdb's table is partial and in-frame only. In the table there are 65,000 to 95,000 clones, over 65% of which are singletons. The sequence came from a man aged 45-60 years with active or convalescent COVID-19. The sequencing input was peripheral blood.

In DNA form, the CDR3 reads TGCGCCAGCAGCCTAGGGAGCGGCGACCCACTGTTTTTT. It yields the protein CASSLGSGDPLFF. V usage is TRBV5-1 and J usage is TRBJ1-4; unclear D gene. The CDR3 loop spans 13 amino acids. The germline V gene encodes CDR1 SGHRS and CDR2 YFSETQ. The germline V and J ends were trimmed by 4 bases and 13 bases, with 17 bases remaining between them.